Listed below are T cell receptor beta chains from one sample, sequenced in a study of blood T cells in healthy people across ages. TCRdb re-called the 5' RACE reads through MiXCR, storing one row per CDR3 protein. The sample has roughly 800,000 distinct CDR3 sequences; 40% to 65% are singletons. Source material: blood. These receptors originate from an elderly man in good health. The CDR3 runs from the conserved cysteine through the conserved F or W. Fields, in order: D gene, J gene, clone size, CDR3 length, V gene, CDR3 DNA, CDR3 protein. A D gene is named only where the DNA matches it firmly. Not all rows give a size; the values are once, few, many and, for expanded clones, a class.

d_call: .
j_call: TRBJ1-1
clone_size: .
cdr3_length: 13
v_call: TRBV7-6
cdr3_nt: TGTGCCAGCAGCTTAATCCGACGGACTGAAGCTTTCTTT
cdr3_aa: CASSLIRRTEAFF

d_call: .
j_call: TRBJ2-1
clone_size: .
cdr3_length: 14
v_call: TRBV3-1
cdr3_nt: TGTGCCAGCAGCCAAGGCCCCTACAGGAATGAGCAGTTCTTC
cdr3_aa: CASSQGPYRNEQFF

d_call: .
j_call: TRBJ2-6
clone_size: few
cdr3_length: 17
v_call: TRBV12-3/TRBV12-4
cdr3_nt: TGTGCCAGCAGTTTAGCGCCCCCGGGGACAGGGGCCAACGTCCTGACTTTC
cdr3_aa: CASSLAPPGTGANVLTF

d_call: .
j_call: TRBJ2-1
clone_size: .
cdr3_length: 13
v_call: TRBV24-1
cdr3_nt: TGTGCCACCAGTGAAGGTCGAGTCAATGAGCAGTTCTTC
cdr3_aa: CATSEGRVNEQFF

d_call: .
j_call: TRBJ2-7
clone_size: few
cdr3_length: 19
v_call: TRBV7-2
cdr3_nt: TGTGCCAGCAGTTTGACGGGAGCCGGACGCACTGCGAACTCCTACGAGCAGTACTTC
cdr3_aa: CASSLTGAGRTANSYEQYF

d_call: TRBD1
j_call: TRBJ2-3
clone_size: few
cdr3_length: 14
v_call: TRBV5-1
cdr3_nt: TGCGCCAGCAGCGGGACAGGGAGCGGAGATACGCAGTATTTT
cdr3_aa: CASSGTGSGDTQYF

d_call: .
j_call: TRBJ1-5
clone_size: .
cdr3_length: 14
v_call: TRBV18
cdr3_nt: TGTGCCAGCTCACCCGCCGACAGTAATCAGCCCCAGCATTTT
cdr3_aa: CASSPADSNQPQHF

d_call: TRBD1
j_call: TRBJ1-2
clone_size: .
cdr3_length: 13
v_call: TRBV29-1
cdr3_nt: TGCAGCGTCATTGGGACAGAAAACTATGGCTACACCTTC
cdr3_aa: CSVIGTENYGYTF

d_call: .
j_call: TRBJ1-4
clone_size: .
cdr3_length: 16
v_call: TRBV29-1
cdr3_nt: TGCAGCGTTGAAGTTGGGGGCGGGATGGCGGGGGGAAAACTGTTTTTT
cdr3_aa: CSVEVGGGMAGGKLFF

d_call: TRBD1
j_call: TRBJ2-7
clone_size: .
cdr3_length: 16
v_call: TRBV9
cdr3_nt: TGTGCCAGCAGCCTTAACCCGACAGGGGAGGCCTACGAGCAGTACTTC
cdr3_aa: CASSLNPTGEAYEQYF

d_call: .
j_call: TRBJ2-2
clone_size: .
cdr3_length: 15
v_call: TRBV5-1
cdr3_nt: TGCGCCAGCAGCGACAGGTTCACGAACACCGGGGAGCTGTTTTTT
cdr3_aa: CASSDRFTNTGELFF

d_call: .
j_call: TRBJ2-7
clone_size: .
cdr3_length: 15
v_call: TRBV7-9
cdr3_nt: TGTGCCAGCAGCCGCGGGGAAGGGGCTTACTACGAGCAGTACTTC
cdr3_aa: CASSRGEGAYYEQYF

d_call: .
j_call: TRBJ2-5
clone_size: .
cdr3_length: 14
v_call: TRBV24-1
cdr3_nt: TGTGCCACCAGTGATGTCGCTCTCCCGAAGGAGCAGTACTTC
cdr3_aa: CATSDVALPKEQYF

d_call: .
j_call: TRBJ1-5
clone_size: .
cdr3_length: 15
v_call: TRBV7-2
cdr3_nt: TGTGCCAGCAGCCCCGAGGGGCTGAGTCGACAGCCCCAGCATTTT
cdr3_aa: CASSPEGLSRQPQHF

d_call: .
j_call: TRBJ1-2
clone_size: .
cdr3_length: 11
v_call: TRBV20-1
cdr3_nt: TGCAGTGCTAGAGGGGGGGAAGGCTACACCTTC
cdr3_aa: CSARGGEGYTF

d_call: TRBD2
j_call: TRBJ2-7
clone_size: few
cdr3_length: 14
v_call: TRBV15
cdr3_nt: TGTGCCACCCAGCGGGATGGGCGATTAGACGAGCAGTACTTC
cdr3_aa: CATQRDGRLDEQYF

d_call: TRBD1
j_call: TRBJ2-1
clone_size: .
cdr3_length: 17
v_call: TRBV2
cdr3_nt: TGTGCCAGCAGTGCTTACCCGGGACAGAGCTCCTACAATCAGCAGTTCTTC
cdr3_aa: CASSAYPGQSSYNQQFF

d_call: TRBD2
j_call: TRBJ2-3
clone_size: few
cdr3_length: 18
v_call: TRBV12-3/TRBV12-4
cdr3_nt: TGTGCCAGCAGTCCCAGACTAGCGGTTGAATCTTGGCACAGATACGCGTATTTT
cdr3_aa: CASSPRLAVESWHRYAYF

d_call: .
j_call: TRBJ2-6
clone_size: many
cdr3_length: 14
v_call: TRBV5-1
cdr3_nt: TGCGCCAGCAGCTTGGGCTCTGGGGCCAACGTCCTGACTTTC
cdr3_aa: CASSLGSGANVLTF

d_call: .
j_call: TRBJ1-1
clone_size: .
cdr3_length: 14
v_call: TRBV20-1
cdr3_nt: TGCAGTGCTACCCCTGGAGCCGCGAACACTGAAGCTTTCTTT
cdr3_aa: CSATPGAANTEAFF

d_call: .
j_call: TRBJ2-4
clone_size: .
cdr3_length: 18
v_call: TRBV5-1
cdr3_nt: TGCGCCAGCAGCCCGGGGTGGGGCCAGCAGAAAGCCAAAAACATTCAGTACTTC
cdr3_aa: CASSPGWGQQKAKNIQYF

d_call: .
j_call: TRBJ2-1
clone_size: .
cdr3_length: 16
v_call: TRBV24-1
cdr3_nt: TGTGCCACCAGTGCCCGAGGAGTCGGCTCCTACAATGAGCAGTTCTTC
cdr3_aa: CATSARGVGSYNEQFF

d_call: TRBD2
j_call: TRBJ2-3
clone_size: .
cdr3_length: 19
v_call: TRBV7-3
cdr3_nt: TGTGCCAGCAGCTTAGTAGGACTAGCAACGGAGGTGAGCACAGATACGCAGTATTTT
cdr3_aa: CASSLVGLATEVSTDTQYF

d_call: .
j_call: TRBJ2-1
clone_size: few
cdr3_length: 16
v_call: TRBV4-1
cdr3_nt: TGCGCCAGCAGCCGCCACCGGGACTTGACCTACAATGAGCAGTTCTTC
cdr3_aa: CASSRHRDLTYNEQFF

d_call: .
j_call: TRBJ2-3
clone_size: few
cdr3_length: 14
v_call: TRBV2
cdr3_nt: TGTGCCAGCAGTCGGCGGAGAAGCACAGATACGCAGTATTTT
cdr3_aa: CASSRRRSTDTQYF

d_call: .
j_call: TRBJ2-5
clone_size: .
cdr3_length: 13
v_call: TRBV29-1
cdr3_nt: TGCAGCGTAGCTAAACAGGACCAAGAGACCCAGTACTTC
cdr3_aa: CSVAKQDQETQYF

d_call: .
j_call: TRBJ2-7
clone_size: .
cdr3_length: 15
v_call: TRBV4-1
cdr3_nt: TGCGCCAGCAGCCAATTTGGGGACCCGGCCTACGAGCAGTACTTC
cdr3_aa: CASSQFGDPAYEQYF